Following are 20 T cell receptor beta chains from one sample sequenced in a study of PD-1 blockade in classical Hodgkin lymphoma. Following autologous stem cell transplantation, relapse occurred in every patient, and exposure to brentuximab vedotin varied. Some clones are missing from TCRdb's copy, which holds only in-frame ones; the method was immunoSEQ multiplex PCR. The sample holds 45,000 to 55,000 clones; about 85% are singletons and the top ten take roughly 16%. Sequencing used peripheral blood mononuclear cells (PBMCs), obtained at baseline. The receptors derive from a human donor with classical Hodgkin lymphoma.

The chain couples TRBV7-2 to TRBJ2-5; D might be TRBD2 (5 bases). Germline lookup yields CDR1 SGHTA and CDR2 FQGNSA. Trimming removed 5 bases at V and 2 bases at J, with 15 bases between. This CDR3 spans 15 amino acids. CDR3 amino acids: CASSPEVAQQETQYF. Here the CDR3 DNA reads TGTGCCAGCAGCCCGGAGGTGGCGCAGCAAGAGACCCAGTACTTC.

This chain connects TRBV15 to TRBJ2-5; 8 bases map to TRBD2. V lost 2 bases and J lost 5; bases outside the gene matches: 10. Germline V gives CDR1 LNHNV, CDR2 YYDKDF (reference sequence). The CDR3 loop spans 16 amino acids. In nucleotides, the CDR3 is TGTGCCACCAGCAGACGACCCAGCGGGAGTGGGGAGACCCAGTACTTC. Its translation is CATSRRPSGSGETQYF.

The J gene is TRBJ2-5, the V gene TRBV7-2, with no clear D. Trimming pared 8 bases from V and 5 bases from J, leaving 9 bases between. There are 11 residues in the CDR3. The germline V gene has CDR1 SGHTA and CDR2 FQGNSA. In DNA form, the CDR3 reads TGTGCCAGCGGCCTCACGGAGACCCAGTACTTC. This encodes CASGLTETQYF.

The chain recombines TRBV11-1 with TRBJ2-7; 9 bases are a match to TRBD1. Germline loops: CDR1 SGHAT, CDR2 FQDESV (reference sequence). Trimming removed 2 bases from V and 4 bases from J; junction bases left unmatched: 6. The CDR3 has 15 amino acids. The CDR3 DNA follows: TGTGCCAGCAGCTTATGGGGACAGGGTAAATACGAGCAGTACTTC. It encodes CASSLWGQGKYEQYF.

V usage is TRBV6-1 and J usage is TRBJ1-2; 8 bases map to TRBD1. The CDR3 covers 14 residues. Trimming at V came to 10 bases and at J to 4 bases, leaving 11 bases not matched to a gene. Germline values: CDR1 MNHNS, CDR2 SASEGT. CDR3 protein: CATSPRGRSYGYTF. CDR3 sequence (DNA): TGTGCCACCTCCCCCAGGGGGCGCAGCTATGGCTACACCTTC.

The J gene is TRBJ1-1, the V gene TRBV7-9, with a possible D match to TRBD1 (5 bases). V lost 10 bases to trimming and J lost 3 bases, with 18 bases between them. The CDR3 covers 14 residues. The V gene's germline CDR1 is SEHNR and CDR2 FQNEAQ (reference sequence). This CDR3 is CATSLWGADTEAFF. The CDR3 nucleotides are TGTGCCACGTCACTTTGGGGCGCGGACACTGAAGCTTTCTTT.

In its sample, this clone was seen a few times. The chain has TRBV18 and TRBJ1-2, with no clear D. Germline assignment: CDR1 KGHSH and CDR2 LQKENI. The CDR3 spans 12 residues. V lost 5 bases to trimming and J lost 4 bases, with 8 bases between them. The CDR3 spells CASSSLTYGYTF. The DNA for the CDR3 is TGTGCCAGCTCATCCCTTACCTATGGCTACACCTTC.

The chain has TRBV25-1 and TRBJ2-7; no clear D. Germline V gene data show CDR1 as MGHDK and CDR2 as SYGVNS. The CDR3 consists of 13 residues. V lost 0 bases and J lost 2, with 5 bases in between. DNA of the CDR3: TGTGCCAGCAGTGAATATACCCCCTACGAGCAGTACTTC. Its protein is CASSEYTPYEQYF.

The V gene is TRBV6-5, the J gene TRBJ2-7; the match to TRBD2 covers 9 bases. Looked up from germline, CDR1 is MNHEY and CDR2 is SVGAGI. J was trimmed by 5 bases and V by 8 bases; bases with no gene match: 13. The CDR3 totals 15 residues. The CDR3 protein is CASHKAGGRAHEQYV. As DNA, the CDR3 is TGTGCCAGCCACAAAGCGGGAGGAAGGGCACACGAGCAGTACGTC.

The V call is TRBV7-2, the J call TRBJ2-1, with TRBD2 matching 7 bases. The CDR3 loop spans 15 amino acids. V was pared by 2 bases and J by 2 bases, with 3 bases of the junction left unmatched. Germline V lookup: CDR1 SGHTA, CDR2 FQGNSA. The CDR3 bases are TGTGCCAGCAGCTTAAATAGCGGGCCCTACAATGAGCAGTTCTTC. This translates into CASSLNSGPYNEQFF. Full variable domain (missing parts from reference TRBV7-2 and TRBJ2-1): GAGVSQSPSNKVTEKGKDVELRCDPISGHTALYWYRQSLGQGLEFLIYFQGNSAPDKSGLPSDRFSAERTGGSVSTLTIQRTQQEDSAVYLCASSLNSGPYNEQFFGPGTRLTVL.

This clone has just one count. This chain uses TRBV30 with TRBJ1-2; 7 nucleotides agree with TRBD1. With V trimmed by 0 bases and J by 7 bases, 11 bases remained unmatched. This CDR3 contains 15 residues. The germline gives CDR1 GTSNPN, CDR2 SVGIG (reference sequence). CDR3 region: CAWSVGGGKIGGYTF. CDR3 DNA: TGTGCCTGGAGTGTAGGGGGCGGTAAGATTGGTGGCTACACCTTC.

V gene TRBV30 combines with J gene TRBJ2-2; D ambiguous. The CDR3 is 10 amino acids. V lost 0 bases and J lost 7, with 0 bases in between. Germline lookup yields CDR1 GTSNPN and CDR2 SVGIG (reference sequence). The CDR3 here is CAWSVGELFF. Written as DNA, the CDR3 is TGTGCCTGGAGTGTCGGGGAGCTGTTTTTT.

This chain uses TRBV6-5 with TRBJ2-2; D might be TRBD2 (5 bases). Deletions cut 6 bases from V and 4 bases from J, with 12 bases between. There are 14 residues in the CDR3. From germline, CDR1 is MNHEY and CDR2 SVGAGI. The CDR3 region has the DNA TGTGCCAGCAGACTAGGCTTCGGCACCGGGGAGCTGTTTTTT. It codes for CASRLGFGTGELFF.

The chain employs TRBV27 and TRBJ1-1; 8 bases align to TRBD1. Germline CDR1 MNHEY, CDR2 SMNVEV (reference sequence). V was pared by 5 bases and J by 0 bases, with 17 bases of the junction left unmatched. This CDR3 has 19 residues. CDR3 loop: CASSPYRGAYVGMNTEAFF. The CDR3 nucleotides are TGTGCCAGCAGTCCATACAGGGGGGCCTACGTGGGCATGAACACTGAAGCTTTCTTT.

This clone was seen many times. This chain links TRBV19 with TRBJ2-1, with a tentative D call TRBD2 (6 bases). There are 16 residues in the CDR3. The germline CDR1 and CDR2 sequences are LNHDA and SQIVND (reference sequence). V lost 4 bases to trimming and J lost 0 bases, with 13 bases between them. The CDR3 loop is CASSNRDWSSYNEQFF. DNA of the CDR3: TGTGCCAGTAGTAACCGGGACTGGAGCTCCTACAATGAGCAGTTCTTC.

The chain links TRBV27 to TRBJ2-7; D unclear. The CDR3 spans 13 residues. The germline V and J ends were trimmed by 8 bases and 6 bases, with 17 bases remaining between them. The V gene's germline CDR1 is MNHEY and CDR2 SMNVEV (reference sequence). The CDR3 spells CASGPWSLGEQYF. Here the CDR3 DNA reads TGTGCCAGCGGCCCGTGGAGTCTAGGCGAGCAGTACTTC.

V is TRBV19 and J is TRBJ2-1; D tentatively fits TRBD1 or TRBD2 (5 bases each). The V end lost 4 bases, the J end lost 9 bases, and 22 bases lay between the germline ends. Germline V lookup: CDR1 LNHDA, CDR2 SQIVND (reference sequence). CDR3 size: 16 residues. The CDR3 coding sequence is TGTGCCAGTAGTACGATATCATCCGGGACGTCTCTTGAGCAGTTCTTC. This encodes CASSTISSGTSLEQFF.

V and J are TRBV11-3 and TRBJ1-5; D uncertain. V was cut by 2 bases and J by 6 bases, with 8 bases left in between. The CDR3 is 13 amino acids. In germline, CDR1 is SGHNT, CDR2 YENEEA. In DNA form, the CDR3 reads TGTGCCAGCAGCTTAAAGGCCAGTCAGCCCCAGCATTTT. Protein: CASSLKASQPQHF.

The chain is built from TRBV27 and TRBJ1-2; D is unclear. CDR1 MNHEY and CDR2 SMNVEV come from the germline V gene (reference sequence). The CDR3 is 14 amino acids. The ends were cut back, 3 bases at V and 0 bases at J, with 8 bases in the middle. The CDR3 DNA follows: TGTGCCAGCAGTTTTGGCCAGCCTAACTATGGCTACACCTTC. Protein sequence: CASSFGQPNYGYTF.

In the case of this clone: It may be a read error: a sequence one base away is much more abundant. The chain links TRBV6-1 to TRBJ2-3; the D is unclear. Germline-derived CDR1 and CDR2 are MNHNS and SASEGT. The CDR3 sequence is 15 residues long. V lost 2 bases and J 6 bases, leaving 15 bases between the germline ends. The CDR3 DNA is TGTGCCAGCAGTGAAACGTCCTGGGATAGTGATACGCAGTATTTT. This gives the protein CASSETSWDSDTQYF.